This T cell receptor beta chain was documented in a study of CD8 T cells in Susac syndrome. The CDR3 sequence is 14 residues long. Trimming took 7 bases from V and 0 from J, leaving 10 bases between them. CDR1 is MNHNY and CDR2 is SVGAGI in the germline V gene (reference sequence). When the RNA was reverse transcribed, random hexamers were used with an input of about 0.5 to 1 ug. The CDR3 of TCR beta was amplified by immunoSEQ multiplex PCR across 54 Vbeta and 13 Jbeta. A single record per CDR3 protein comes from TCRdb applying MiXCR to the immunoSEQ multiplex PCR reads. The table has about 150,000 distinct CDR3 sequences, 92% seen once. Peripheral blood CD8+ and CD4+ T cells were profiled by TCR beta sequencing.

This TCR came from a human donor in good health. The genes are TRBV6-6 and TRBJ1-5; D unclear. Sequencing was done on a sample of CD4+ T cells from PBMCs. CDR3 sequence (DNA): TGTGCCAGCACCCCGCTAGATAGCAATCAGCCCCAGCATTTT. It translates to CASTPLDSNQPQHF.